The 4 T cell receptor beta chains listed next were all sequenced from one sample in a study of blood T cell repertoires in COVID-19. Here immunoSEQ multiplex PCR was the method, and the copy in TCRdb shows in-frame clones only, minus some. The sample shows under 250,000 clones, about 82% of them seen only once. Sequencing used peripheral blood. All receptors come from a man of 80 years or more with acute or convalescent COVID-19.

About this clone: Other DNA sequences from this sample encode an identical CDR3 as well. The chain uses TRBV3-1 (or the pseudogene TRBV3-2) and TRBJ2-3, with TRBD2 as a possible D gene (7 bases). Germline V gene sequence: CDR1 LGHDT, CDR2 YNNKEL (reference sequence). Trimming stripped 8 bases from V and 7 bases from J, with 13 bases between. The CDR3 is made up of 12 amino acids. The CDR3 bases are TGTGCCAGCGGGGGGGGCAGAAATACGCAGTATTTT. Its translation is CASGGGRNTQYF.

The genes are TRBV5-4 and TRBJ1-6; D may be TRBD1 (6 bases). The CDR3 has 14 amino acids. Germline CDR1 SGHNT, CDR2 YYREEE (reference sequence). Trimming pared 5 bases from V and 9 bases from J, leaving 15 bases between. As DNA, the CDR3 is TGTGCCAGCAGTTCTCGACAGGTAGCTTCACCCCTCCACTTT. It yields the protein CASSSRQVASPLHF.

The CDR3 DNA sequence: TGTGCCAGCAGTTACCCCCAGGGACAGGGTAGCAATCAGCCCCAGCATTTT. The encoded protein is CASSYPQGQGSNQPQHF. The chain carries TRBV6-2 or TRBV6-3 and TRBJ1-5; 9 nucleotides agree with TRBD1. The CDR3 covers 17 residues. After removal of 2 bases from V and 0 bases from J, the junction contained 5 bases not matched to a gene. Germline CDR1 and CDR2: MNHEY and SVGEGT.

V usage is TRBV20-1 and J usage is TRBJ1-2; the D gene is possibly TRBD1 (6 bases). The CDR3 contains 12 residues. Germline-derived CDR1 and CDR2 are DFQATT and SNEGSKA (reference sequence). Trimming took 3 bases from V and 4 from J, leaving 9 bases between them. This chain's CDR3 is CSASGQLYGYTF. The CDR3, as DNA: TGCAGTGCTAGTGGACAGCTCTATGGCTACACCTTC.